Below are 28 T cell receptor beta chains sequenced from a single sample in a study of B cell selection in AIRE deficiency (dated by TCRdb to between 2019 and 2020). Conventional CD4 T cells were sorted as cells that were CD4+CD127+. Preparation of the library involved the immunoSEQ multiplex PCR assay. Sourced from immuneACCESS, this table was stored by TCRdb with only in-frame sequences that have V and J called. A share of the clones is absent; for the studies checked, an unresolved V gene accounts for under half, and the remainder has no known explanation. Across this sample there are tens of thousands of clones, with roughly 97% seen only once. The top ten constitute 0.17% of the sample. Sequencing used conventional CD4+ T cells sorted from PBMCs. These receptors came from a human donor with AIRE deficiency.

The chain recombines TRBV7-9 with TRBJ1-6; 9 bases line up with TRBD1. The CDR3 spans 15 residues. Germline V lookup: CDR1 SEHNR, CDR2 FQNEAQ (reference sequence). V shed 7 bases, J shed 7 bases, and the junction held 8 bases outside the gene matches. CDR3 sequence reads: CASKEWDRVNSPLHF. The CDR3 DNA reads TGTGCCAGCAAGGAATGGGACAGGGTAAATTCACCCCTCCACTTT.

The CDR3 nucleotides are TGTGCCACCGCTCCTAGCGGGAGGGCCTACGAGCAGTACTTC. Protein product: CATAPSGRAYEQYF. This chain uses TRBV6-1 with TRBJ2-7; 12 positions match TRBD2. CDR3 size: 14 residues. In germline, CDR1 is MNHNS, CDR2 SASEGT. Losses at the gene ends were 10 bases for V and 2 bases for J; bases not matched to a gene: 6.

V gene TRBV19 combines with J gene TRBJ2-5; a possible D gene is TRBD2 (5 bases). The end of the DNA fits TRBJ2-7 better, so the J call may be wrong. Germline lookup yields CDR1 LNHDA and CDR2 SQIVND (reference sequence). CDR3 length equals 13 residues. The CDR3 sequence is CASSPRTEREQYF. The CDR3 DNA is TGTGCCAGTAGTCCCCGGACTGAACGCGAGCAGTACTTC.

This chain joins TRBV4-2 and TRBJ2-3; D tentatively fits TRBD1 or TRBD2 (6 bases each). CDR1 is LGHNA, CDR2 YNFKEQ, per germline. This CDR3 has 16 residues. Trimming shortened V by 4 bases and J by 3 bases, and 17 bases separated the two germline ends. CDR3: CASSRGGSGRTDTQYF. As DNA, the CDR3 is TGTGCCAGCAGCCGAGGGGGGTCAGGGCGAACAGATACGCAGTATTTT.

The chain's CDR3 is CASSFSAREQYF. CDR3 DNA: TGTGCCAGCAGTTTCTCCGCGAGGGAGCAGTACTTC. The chain employs TRBV28 and TRBJ2-7; D uncertain. CDR3 length: 12 residues. Germline V CDR1 and CDR2: MDHEN, SYDVKM. The germline V and J ends were trimmed by 3 bases and 7 bases, with 10 bases remaining between them.

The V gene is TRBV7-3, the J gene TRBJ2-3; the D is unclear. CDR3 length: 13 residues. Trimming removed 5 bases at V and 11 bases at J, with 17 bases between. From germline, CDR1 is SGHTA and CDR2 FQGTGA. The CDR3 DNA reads TGTGCCAGCAGCCAACGGCTCGGGTCCCAGCAGTATTTT. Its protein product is CASSQRLGSQQYF. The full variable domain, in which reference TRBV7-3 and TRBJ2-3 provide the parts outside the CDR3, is GAGVSQTPSNKVTEKGKYVELRCDPISGHTALYWYRQSLGQGPEFLIYFQGTGAADDSGLPNDRFFAVRPEGSVSTLKIQRTERGDSAVYLCASSQRLGSQQYFGPGTRLTVL.

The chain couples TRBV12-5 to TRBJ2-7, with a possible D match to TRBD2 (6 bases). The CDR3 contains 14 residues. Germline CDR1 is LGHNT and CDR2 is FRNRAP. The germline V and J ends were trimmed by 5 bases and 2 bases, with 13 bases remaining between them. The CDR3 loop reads CASGVGGSTYEQYF. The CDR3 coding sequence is TGTGCTAGTGGTGTGGGGGGATCGACCTACGAGCAGTACTTC.

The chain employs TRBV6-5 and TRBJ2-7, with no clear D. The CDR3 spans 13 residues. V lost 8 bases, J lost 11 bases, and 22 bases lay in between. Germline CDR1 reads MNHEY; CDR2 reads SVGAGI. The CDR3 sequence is CASLQSRSAVEYF. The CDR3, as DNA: TGTGCCAGCTTACAGAGCAGGTCGGCTGTGGAGTACTTC.

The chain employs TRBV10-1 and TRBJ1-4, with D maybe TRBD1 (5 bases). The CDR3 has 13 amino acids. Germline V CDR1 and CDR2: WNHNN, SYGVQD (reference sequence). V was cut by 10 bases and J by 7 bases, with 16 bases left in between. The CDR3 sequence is CAKRTGGREKLFF. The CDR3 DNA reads TGCGCCAAGAGGACCGGGGGACGTGAAAAACTGTTTTTT.

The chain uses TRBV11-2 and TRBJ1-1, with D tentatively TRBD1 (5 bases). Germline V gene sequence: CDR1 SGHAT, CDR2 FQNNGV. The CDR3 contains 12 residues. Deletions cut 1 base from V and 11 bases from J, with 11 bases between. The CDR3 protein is CASSLVGVPAFF. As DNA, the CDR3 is TGTGCCAGCAGCTTAGTGGGGGTCCCGGCTTTCTTT.

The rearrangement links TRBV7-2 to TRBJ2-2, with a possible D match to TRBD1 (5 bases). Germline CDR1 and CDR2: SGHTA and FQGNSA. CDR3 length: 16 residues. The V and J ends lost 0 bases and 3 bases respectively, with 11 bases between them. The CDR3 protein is CASSLAVGAHTGELFF. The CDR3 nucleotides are TGTGCCAGCAGCTTAGCGGTAGGGGCGCACACCGGGGAGCTGTTTTTT.

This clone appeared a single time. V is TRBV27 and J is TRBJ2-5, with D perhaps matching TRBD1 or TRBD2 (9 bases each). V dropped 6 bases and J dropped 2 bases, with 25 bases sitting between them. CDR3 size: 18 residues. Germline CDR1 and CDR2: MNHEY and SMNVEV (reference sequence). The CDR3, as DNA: TGTGCCAGCAGCCGGGACAGGGCGGGAGGGCTAACTCAAGAGACCCAGTACTTC. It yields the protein CASSRDRAGGLTQETQYF.

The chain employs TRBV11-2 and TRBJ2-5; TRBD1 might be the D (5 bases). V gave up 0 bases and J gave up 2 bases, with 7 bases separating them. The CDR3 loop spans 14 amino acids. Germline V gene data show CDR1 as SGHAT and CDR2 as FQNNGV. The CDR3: CASSLDRVQETQYF. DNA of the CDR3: TGTGCCAGCAGCTTAGACAGGGTTCAAGAGACCCAGTACTTC. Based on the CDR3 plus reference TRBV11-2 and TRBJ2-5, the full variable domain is EAGVAQSPRYKIIEKRQSVAFWCNPISGHATLYWYQQILGQGPKLLIQFQNNGVVDDSQLPKDRFSAERLKGVDSTLKIQPAKLEDSAVYLCASSLDRVQETQYFGPGTRLLVL.

The CDR3 sequence is CAWERRSSYEQYF. The CDR3 DNA sequence: TGTGCCTGGGAGCGCCGGAGCTCCTACGAGCAGTACTTC. V and J are TRBV30 and TRBJ2-7; no clear D. V lost 5 bases and J 0 bases, leaving 11 bases between the germline ends. The CDR3 consists of 13 residues. Per the germline V gene, CDR1 is GTSNPN and CDR2 is SVGIG (reference sequence). The full variable domain, with the rest looked up from reference TRBV30 and TRBJ2-7, is SQTIHQWPATLVQPVGSPLSLECTVEGTSNPNLYWYRQAAGRGLQLLFYSVGIGQISSEVPQNLSASRPQDRQFILSSKKLLLSDSGFYLCAWERRSSYEQYFGPGTRLTVT.

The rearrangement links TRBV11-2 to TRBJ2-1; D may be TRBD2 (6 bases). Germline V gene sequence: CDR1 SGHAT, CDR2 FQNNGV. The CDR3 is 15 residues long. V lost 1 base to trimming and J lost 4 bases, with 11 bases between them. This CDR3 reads CASSLAEGSYNEQFF. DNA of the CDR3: TGTGCCAGCAGCTTAGCGGAGGGCTCATACAATGAGCAGTTCTTC.

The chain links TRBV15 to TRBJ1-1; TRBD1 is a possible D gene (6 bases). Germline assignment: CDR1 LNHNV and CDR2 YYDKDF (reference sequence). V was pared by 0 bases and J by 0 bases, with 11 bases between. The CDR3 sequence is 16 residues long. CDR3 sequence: CATSRDLGQMNTEAFF. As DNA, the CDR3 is TGTGCCACCAGCAGAGATCTAGGACAGATGAACACTGAAGCTTTCTTT.

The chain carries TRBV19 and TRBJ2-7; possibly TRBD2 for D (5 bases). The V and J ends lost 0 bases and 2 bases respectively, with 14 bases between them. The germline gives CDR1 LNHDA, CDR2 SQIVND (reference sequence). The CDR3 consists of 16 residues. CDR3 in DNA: TGTGCCAGTAGTATAGATTCCAGGCGGGTCCCCTACGAGCAGTACTTC. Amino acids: CASSIDSRRVPYEQYF.

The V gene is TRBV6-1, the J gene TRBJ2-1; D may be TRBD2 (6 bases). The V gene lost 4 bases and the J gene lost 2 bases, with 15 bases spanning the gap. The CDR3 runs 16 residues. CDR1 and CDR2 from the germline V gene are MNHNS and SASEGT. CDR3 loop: CASSAWGGMAYNEQFF. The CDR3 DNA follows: TGTGCCAGCAGTGCTTGGGGCGGGATGGCCTACAATGAGCAGTTCTTC.

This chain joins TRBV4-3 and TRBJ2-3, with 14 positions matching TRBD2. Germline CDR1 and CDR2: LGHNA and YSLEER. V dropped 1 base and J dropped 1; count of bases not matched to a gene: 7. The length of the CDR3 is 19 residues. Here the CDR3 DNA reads TGCGCCAGCAGCCAAGGTCTGGGACTAGCGGGAGTCGGCACAGATACGCAGTATTTT. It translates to CASSQGLGLAGVGTDTQYF.

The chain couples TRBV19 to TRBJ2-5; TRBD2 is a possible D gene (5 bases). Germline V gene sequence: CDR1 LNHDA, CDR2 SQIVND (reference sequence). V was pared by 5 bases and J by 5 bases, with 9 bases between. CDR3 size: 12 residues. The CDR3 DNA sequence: TGTGCCAGTAGTCGGGGTAGGGAGACCCAGTACTTC. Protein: CASSRGRETQYF.

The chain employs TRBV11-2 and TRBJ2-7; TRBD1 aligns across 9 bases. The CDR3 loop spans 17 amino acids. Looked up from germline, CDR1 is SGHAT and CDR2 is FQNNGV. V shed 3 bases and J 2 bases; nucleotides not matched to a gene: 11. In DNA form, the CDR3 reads TGTGCCAGCAGCTTTGGGAAGTGGGACAGGGAAACCTACGAGCAGTACTTC. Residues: CASSFGKWDRETYEQYF.

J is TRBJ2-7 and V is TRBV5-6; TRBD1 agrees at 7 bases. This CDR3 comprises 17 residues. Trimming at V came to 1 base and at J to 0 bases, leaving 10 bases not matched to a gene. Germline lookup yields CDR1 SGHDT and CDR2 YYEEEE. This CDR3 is CASSLWRRDRDSYEQYF. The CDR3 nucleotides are TGTGCCAGCAGCTTGTGGCGCAGAGACAGGGACTCCTACGAGCAGTACTTC.

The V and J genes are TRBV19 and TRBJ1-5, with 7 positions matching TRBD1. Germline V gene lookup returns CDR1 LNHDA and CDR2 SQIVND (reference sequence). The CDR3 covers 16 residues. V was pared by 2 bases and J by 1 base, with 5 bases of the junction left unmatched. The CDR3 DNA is TGTGCCAGTAGTATACAGGGGGGTGCCAGCAATCAGCCCCAGCATTTT. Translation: CASSIQGGASNQPQHF.

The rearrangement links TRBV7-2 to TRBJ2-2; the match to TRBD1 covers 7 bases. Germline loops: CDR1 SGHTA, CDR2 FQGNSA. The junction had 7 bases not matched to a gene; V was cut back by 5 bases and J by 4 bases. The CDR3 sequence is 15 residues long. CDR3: CASSLDRAGTGELFF. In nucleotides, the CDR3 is TGTGCCAGCAGCCTCGACAGGGCGGGCACCGGGGAGCTGTTTTTT.

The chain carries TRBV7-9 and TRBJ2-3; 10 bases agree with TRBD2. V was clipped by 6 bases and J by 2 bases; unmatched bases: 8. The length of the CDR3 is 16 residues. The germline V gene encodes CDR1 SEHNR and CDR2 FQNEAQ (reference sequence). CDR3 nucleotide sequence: TGTGCCAGCAGTTGGGTAGCGGGAGGCGTCACAGATACGCAGTATTTT. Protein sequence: CASSWVAGGVTDTQYF.

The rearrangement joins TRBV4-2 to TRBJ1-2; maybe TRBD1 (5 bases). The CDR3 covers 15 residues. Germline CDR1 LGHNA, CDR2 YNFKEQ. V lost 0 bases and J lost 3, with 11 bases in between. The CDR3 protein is CASSQEGDPHYGYTF. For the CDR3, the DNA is TGTGCCAGCAGCCAAGAAGGGGATCCCCACTATGGCTACACCTTC.

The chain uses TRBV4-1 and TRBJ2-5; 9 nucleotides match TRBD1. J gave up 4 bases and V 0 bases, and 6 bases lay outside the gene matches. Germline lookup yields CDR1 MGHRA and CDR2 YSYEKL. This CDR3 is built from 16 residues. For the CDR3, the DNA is TGCGCCAGCAGCCAAGACGGGACAGGGATCCGAGAGACCCAGTACTTC. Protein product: CASSQDGTGIRETQYF.

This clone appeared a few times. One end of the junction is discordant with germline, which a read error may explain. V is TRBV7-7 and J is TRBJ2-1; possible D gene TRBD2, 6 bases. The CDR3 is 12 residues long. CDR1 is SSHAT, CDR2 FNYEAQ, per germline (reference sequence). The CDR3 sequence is CASSTGGNEQFF. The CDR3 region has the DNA TGTGCTAGCAGCACCGGGGGCAATGAGCAGTTCTTC. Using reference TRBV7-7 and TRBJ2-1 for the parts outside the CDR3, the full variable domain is GAGVSQSPRYKVTKRGQDVTLRCDPISSHATLYWYQQALGQGPEFLTYFNYEAQPDKSGLPSDRFSAERPEGSISTLTIQRTEQRDSAMYRCASSTGGNEQFFGPGTRLTVL.